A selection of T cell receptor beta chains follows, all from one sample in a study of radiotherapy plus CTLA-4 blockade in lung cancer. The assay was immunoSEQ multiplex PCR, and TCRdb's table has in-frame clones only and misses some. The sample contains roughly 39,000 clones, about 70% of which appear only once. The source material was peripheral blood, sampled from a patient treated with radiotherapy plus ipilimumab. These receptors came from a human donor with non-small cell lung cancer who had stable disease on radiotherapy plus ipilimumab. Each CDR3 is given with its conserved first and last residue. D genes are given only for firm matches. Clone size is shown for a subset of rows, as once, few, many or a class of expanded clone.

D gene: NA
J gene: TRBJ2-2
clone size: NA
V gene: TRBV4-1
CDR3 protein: CASSPTGHGNTGELFF
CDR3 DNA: TGCGCCAGCAGCCCGACCGGACACGGGAACACCGGGGAGCTGTTTTTT

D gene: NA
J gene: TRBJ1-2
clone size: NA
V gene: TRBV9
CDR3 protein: CASSFQPGDGYTF
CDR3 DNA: TGTGCCAGCAGCTTCCAGCCAGGGGATGGCTACACCTTC

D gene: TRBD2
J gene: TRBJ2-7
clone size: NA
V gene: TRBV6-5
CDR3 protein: CASTPGLAYTTEQYF
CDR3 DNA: TGTGCCAGCACTCCGGGACTAGCATATACGACCGAGCAGTACTTC

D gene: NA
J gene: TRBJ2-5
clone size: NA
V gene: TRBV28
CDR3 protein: CVSSRGGSQETQYF
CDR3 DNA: TGTGTCAGCAGTAGAGGAGGCTCCCAAGAGACCCAGTACTTC

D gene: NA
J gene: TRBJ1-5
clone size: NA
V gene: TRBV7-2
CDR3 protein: CASSFQMGNQPQHF
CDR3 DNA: TGTGCCAGCAGCTTCCAGATGGGGAATCAGCCCCAGCATTTT

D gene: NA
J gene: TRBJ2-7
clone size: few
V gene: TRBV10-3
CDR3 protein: CAISETAPGQPYEQYF
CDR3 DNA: TGTGCCATCAGTGAAACCGCCCCAGGCCAACCCTACGAGCAGTACTTC

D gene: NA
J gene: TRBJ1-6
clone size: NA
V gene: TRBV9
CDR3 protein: CASSGTRSGERNSPLHF
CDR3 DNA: TGTGCCAGCAGCGGAACTCGGTCAGGGGAGCGTAATTCACCCCTCCACTTT

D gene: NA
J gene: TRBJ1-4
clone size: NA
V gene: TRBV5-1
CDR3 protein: CASSLGPRDAEKLFF
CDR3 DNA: TGCGCCAGCAGCTTGGGGCCGAGAGACGCGGAAAAACTGTTTTTT

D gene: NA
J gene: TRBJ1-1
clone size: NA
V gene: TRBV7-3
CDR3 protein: CASSLTSMSEAFF
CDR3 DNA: TGTGCCAGCAGCTTAACTTCCATGAGTGAAGCTTTCTTT

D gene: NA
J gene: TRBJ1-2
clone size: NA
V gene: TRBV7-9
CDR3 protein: CASTTNSNYGYTF
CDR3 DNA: TGTGCCAGCACCACGAACAGTAACTATGGCTACACCTTC

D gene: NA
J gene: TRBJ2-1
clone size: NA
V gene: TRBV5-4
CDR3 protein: CASRLSAGNNEQFF
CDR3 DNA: TGTGCCAGCAGGTTATCTGCGGGGAACAATGAGCAGTTCTTC

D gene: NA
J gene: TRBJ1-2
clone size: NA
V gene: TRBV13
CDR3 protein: CASSSGPGGGYGYTF
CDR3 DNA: TGTGCCAGCAGCTCGGGCCCGGGGGGGGGCTATGGCTACACCTTC

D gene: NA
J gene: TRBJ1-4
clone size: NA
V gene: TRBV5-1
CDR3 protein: CASSPPGRTESEKLFF
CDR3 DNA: TGCGCCAGCAGCCCACCGGGACGGACAGAAAGTGAAAAACTGTTTTTT

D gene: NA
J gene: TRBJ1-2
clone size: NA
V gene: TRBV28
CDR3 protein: CASSDSVDRGRRNYGYTF
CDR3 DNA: TGTGCCAGCAGCGATTCGGTTGATAGGGGACGGAGAAACTATGGCTACACCTTC

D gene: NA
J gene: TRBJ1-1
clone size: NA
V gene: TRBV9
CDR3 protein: CASSVAEGMRGTEAFF
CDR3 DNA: TGTGCCAGCAGCGTAGCGGAAGGAATGAGGGGGACTGAAGCTTTCTTT

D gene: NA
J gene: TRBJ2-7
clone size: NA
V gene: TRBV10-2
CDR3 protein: CASSDPSGSSYEQYF
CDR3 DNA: TGCGCCAGCAGTGATCCCTCCGGGAGCTCCTACGAGCAGTACTTC